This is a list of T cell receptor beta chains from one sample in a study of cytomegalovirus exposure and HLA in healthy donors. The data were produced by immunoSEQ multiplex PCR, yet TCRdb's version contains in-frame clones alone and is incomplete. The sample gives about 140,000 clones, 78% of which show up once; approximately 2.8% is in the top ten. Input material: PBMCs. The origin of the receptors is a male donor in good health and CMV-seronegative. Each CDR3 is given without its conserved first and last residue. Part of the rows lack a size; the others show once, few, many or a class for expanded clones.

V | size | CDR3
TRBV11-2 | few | ASSGIGGRANGYT
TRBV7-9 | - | ASSDGTGRNEKLF
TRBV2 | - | ASSESYRNEQF
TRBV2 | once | AGTGTGVDSPLH
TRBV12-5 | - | ASGLVIGGNSNQPQH
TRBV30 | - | AWSVGLQIETEAF
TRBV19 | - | ASSIENRGNEQF
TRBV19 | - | ASSMTGSNQPQH
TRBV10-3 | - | AMADLAENTGELF
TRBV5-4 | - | ASSLETENQPQH
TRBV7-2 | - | ASSLGQPTEAF
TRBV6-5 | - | ASSYDGNYYEQY
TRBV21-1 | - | ASSKDRVAPLH
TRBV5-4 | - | ASSLIRGRWTYEQY
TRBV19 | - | ASSIEEGSLAGGPHEQF
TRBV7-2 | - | ASSLPRTQY
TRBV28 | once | ASSPPVFGEKLF
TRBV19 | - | ASSISPGFRGYT
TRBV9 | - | ASSVDPARDTEAF
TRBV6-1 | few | ASSDNLVSGEAF
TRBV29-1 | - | SGRQGTNTEAF
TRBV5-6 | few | ASSSGVGDGFTDTQY
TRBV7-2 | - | ASSFAFREQY
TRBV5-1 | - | ASSGWTSGDTGELF
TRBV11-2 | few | ASSGGSPLH
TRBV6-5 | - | ASSYSALPNGYT
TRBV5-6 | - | ASSLNGRVAGELF
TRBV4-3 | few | ASSQDGTSGGTDTQY
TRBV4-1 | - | ASRQDLRAGATDTQY
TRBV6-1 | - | ASRGTGARTEAF
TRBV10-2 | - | ASSGGSGNTIY
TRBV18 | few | ASSPTGGPYEQY
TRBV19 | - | ASSITGTGAEKLF
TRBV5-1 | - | ASSLGQVQATDTQY
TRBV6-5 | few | ASMRTGTAPYEQY
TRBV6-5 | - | PSSYGTSRVNEQF
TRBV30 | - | AWSVGRIRSGSNQPQH
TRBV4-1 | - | ASSQSPSSQSSGNTIY
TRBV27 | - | ASSGQGGYEQY
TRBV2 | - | ASSGQELTEKLF